This T cell receptor (beta chain) was identified in a study of blood T cells in healthy people across ages. Germline loops: CDR1 SQVTM, CDR2 ANQGSEA. The ends were cut back, 1 base at V and 7 bases at J, with 8 bases in the middle. CDR3 length: 12 residues. A second PCR of about 7 to 12 cycles used a sample-barcoded 5' primer and a J-beta primer mix. TCRdb analysed the 5' RACE reads with MiXCR anew, one entry per CDR3 protein. Found here are about 570,000 distinct CDR3 sequences, approximately 30% of them singletons; the top ten hold approximately 17%. Specimen: blood. The origin of this receptor is a woman between 65 and 79 years old in good health. The chain couples TRBV29-1 to TRBJ2-4, with unresolved D. CDR3 residues: CSVEGTSNIQYF. The CDR3 coding sequence is TGCAGCGTTGAAGGGACCTCGAACATTCAGTACTTC.